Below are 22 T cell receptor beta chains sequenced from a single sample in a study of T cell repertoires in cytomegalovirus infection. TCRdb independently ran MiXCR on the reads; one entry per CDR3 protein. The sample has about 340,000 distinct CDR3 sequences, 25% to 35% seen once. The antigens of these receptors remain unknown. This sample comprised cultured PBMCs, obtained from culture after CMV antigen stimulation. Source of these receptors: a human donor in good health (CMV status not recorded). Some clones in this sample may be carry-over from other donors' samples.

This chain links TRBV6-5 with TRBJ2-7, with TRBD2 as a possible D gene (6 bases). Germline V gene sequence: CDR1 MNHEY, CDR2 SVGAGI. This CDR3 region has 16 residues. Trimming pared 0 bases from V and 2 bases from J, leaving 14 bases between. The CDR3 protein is CASSYSRPRGTYEQYF. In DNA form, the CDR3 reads TGTGCCAGCAGTTACTCGCGACCACGCGGGACCTACGAGCAGTACTTC.

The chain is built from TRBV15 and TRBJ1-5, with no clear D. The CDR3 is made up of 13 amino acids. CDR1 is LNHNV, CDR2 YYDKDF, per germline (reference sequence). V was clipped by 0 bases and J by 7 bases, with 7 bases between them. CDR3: CATSRERRQPQHF. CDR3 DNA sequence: TGTGCCACCAGCAGAGAACGAAGGCAGCCCCAGCATTTT.

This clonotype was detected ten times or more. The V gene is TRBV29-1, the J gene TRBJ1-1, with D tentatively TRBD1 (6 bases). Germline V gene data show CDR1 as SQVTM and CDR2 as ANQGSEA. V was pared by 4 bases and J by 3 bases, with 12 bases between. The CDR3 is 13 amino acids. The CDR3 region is CSVGGARDTEAFF. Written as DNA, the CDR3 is TGCAGCGTTGGGGGGGCGCGGGACACTGAAGCTTTCTTT.

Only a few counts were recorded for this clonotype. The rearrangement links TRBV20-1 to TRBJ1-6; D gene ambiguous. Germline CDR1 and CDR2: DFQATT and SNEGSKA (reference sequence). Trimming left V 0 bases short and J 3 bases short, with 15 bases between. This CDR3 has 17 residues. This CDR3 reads CSARDRRRAVYNSPLHF. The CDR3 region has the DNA TGCAGTGCTAGAGATCGGAGGAGGGCTGTCTATAATTCACCCCTCCACTTT.

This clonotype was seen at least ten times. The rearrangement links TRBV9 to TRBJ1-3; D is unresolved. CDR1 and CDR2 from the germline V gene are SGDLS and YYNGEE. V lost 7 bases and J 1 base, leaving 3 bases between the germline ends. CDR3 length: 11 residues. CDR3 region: CASGSGNTIYF. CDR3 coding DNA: TGTGCCAGCGGGTCTGGAAACACCATATATTTT.

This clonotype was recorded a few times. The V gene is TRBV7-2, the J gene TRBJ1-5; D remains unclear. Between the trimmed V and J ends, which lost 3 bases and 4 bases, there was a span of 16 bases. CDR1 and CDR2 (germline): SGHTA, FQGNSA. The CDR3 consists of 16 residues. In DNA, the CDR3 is TGTGCCAGCAGCTTCGCGGGCCGGCCGGTTAATCAGCCCCAGCATTTT. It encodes CASSFAGRPVNQPQHF. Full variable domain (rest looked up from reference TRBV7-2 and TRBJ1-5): GAGVSQSPSNKVTEKGKDVELRCDPISGHTALYWYRQSLGQGLEFLIYFQGNSAPDKSGLPSDRFSAERTGGSVSTLTIQRTQQEDSAVYLCASSFAGRPVNQPQHFGDGTRLSIL.

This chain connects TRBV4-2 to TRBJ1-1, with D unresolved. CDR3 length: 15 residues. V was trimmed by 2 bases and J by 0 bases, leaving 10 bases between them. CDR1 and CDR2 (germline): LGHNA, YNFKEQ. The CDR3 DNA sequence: TGTGCCAGCAGCCAAATGGGAGGGCTGAACACTGAAGCTTTCTTT. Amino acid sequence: CASSQMGGLNTEAFF.

The CDR3 sequence: CASSLWGQPRGYTF. The CDR3 nucleotides are TGTGCCAGCAGTTTATGGGGGCAGCCGCGTGGCTACACCTTC. V is TRBV12-3 or TRBV12-4 and J is TRBJ1-2, with D tentatively TRBD1 (6 bases). CDR3 length: 14 residues. V was pared by 2 bases and J by 7 bases, with 14 bases between.

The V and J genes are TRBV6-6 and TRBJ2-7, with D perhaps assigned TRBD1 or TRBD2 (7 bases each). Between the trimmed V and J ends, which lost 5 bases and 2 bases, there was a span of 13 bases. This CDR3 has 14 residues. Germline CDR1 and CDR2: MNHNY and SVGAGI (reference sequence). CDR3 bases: TGTGCCAGCAGTGAGACAGGGAGGGCCTACGAGCAGTACTTC. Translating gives CASSETGRAYEQYF.

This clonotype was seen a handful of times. The CDR3 sequence: CASSFPGSNQPQHF. CDR3 in DNA: TGTGCCAGCAGCTTTCCAGGGAGCAATCAGCCCCAGCATTTT. The chain links TRBV7-8 to TRBJ1-5; weak D call: TRBD1 (5 bases). Deletions cut 3 bases from V and 1 base from J, with 7 bases between. Germline loops: CDR1 SGHVS, CDR2 FQNEAQ. The CDR3 totals 14 residues. The variable domain in full, with the rest retrieved from reference TRBV7-8 and TRBJ1-5, is GAGVSQSPRYKVAKRGQDVALRCDPISGHVSLFWYQQALGQGPEFLTYFQNEAQLDKSGLPSDRFFAERPEGSVSTLKIQRTQQEDSAVYLCASSFPGSNQPQHFGDGTRLSIL.

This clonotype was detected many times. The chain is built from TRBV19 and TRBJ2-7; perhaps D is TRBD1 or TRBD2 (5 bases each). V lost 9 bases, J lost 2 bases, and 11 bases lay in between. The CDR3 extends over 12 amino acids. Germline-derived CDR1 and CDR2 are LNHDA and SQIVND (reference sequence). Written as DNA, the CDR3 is TGTGCCAGCGGGACGCGCCCCTACGAGCAGTACTTC. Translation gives CASGTRPYEQYF.

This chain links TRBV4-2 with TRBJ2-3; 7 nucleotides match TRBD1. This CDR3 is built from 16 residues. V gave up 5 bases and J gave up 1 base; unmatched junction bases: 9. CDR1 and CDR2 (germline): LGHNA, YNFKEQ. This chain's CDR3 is CASSARRGPGTDTQYF. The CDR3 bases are TGTGCCAGCAGCGCTCGAAGGGGGCCAGGCACAGATACGCAGTATTTT.

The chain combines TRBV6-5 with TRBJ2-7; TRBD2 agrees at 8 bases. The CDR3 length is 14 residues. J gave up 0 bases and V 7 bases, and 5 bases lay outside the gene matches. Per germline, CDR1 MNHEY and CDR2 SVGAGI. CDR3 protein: CASKPGGGSYEQYF. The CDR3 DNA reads TGTGCCAGCAAGCCGGGAGGGGGCTCCTACGAGCAGTACTTC.

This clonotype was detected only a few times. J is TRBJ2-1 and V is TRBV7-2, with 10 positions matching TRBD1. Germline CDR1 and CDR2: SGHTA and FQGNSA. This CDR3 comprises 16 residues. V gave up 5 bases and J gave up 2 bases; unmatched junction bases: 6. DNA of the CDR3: TGTGCCAGCAGCGTTATGGGGACAGGGGCCTACAATGAGCAGTTCTTC. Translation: CASSVMGTGAYNEQFF.

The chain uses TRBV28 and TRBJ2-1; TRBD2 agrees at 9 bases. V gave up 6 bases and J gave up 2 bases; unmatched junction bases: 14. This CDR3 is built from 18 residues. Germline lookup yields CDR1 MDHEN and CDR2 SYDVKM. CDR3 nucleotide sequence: TGTGCCAGCAGCCTCACCGGGTCGGTAGCGGGAGCCTACAATGAGCAGTTCTTC. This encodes CASSLTGSVAGAYNEQFF.

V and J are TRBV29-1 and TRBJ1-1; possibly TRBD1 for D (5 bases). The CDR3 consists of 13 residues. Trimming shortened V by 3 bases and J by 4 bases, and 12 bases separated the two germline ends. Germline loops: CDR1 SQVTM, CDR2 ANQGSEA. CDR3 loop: CSVEGRATTEAFF. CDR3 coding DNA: TGCAGCGTTGAGGGCAGGGCAACCACTGAAGCTTTCTTT.

CDR3 DNA sequence: TGTGCCAGCAGTTACGTTGTTGGACTAGCGGTTTACGAGCAGTACTTC. Translated, it gives CASSYVVGLAVYEQYF. This chain links TRBV6-5 with TRBJ2-7, with 10 bases that match TRBD2. Losses at the gene ends were 2 bases for V and 4 bases for J; bases not matched to a gene: 8. Germline V gives CDR1 MNHEY, CDR2 SVGAGI. This CDR3 region has 16 residues.

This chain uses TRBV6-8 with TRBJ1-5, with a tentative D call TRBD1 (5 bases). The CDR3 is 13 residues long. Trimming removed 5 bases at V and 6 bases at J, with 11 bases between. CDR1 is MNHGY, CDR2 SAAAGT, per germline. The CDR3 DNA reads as TGTGCCAGCAGTGGGCAGGGTATTCAGCCCCAGCATTTT. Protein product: CASSGQGIQPQHF.

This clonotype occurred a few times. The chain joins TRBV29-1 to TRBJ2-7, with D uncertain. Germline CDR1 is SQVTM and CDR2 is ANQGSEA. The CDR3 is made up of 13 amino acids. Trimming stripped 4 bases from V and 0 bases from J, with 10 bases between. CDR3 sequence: CSVVTRASYEQYF. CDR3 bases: TGCAGCGTTGTTACCAGAGCCTCCTACGAGCAGTACTTC.

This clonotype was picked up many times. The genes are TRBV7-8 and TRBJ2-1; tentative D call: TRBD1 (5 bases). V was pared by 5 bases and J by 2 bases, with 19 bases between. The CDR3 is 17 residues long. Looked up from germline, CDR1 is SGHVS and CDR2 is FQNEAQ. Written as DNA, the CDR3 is TGTGCCAGCAGCCCCAACAGGTTACGCAGCCCCTACAATGAGCAGTTCTTC. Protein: CASSPNRLRSPYNEQFF.

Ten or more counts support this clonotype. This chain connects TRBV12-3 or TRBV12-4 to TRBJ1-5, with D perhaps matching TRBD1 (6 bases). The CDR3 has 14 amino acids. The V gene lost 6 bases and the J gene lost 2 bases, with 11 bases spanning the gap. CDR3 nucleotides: TGTGCCAGCAGCCCACAGGGTGGCAATCAGCCCCAGCATTTT. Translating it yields CASSPQGGNQPQHF.

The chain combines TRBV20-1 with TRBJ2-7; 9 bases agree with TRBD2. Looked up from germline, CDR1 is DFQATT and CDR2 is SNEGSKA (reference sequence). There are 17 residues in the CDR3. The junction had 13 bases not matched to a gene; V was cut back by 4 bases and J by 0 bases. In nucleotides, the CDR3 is TGCAGTGCTAAGCCTAGCGGGAACTCGGTGAGCTCCTACGAGCAGTACTTC. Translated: CSAKPSGNSVSSYEQYF.